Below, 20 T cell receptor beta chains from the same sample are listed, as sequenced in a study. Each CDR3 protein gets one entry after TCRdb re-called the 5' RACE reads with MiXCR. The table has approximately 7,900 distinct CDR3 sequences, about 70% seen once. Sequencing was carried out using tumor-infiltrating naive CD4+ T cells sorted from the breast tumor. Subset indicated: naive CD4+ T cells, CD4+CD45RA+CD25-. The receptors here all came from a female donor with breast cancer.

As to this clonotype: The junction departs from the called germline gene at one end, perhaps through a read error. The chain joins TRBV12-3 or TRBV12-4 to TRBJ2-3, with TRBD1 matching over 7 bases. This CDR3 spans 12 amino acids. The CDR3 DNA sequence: TGTGCCAGCAGTTGGGGGACAGACACGCAGTATTTT. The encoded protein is CASSWGTDTQYF.

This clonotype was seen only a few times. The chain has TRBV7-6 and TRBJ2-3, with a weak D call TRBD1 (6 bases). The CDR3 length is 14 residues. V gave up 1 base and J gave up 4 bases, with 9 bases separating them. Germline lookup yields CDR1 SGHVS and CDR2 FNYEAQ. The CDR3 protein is CASSLVQGADTQYF. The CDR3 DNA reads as TGTGCCAGCAGCTTAGTACAGGGTGCAGATACGCAGTATTTT.

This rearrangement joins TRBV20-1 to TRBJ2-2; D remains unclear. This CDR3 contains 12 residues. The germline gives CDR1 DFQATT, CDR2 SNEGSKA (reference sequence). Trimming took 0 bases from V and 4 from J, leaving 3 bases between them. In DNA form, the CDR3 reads TGCAGTGCTAGAGATTTCACCGGGGAGCTGTTTTTT. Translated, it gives CSARDFTGELFF.

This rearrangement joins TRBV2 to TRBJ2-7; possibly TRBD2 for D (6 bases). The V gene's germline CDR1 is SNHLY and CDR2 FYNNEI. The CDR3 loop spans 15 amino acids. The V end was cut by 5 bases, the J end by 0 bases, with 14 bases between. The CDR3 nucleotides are TGTGCCAGCAGTAAATGGGCTAGCGACTCCTACGAGCAGTACTTC. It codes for CASSKWASDSYEQYF.

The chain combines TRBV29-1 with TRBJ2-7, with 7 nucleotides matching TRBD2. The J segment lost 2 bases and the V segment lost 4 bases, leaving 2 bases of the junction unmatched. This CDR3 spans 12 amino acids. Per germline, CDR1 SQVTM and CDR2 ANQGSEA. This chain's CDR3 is CSVVAGAYEQYF. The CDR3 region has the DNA TGCAGCGTTGTAGCGGGTGCCTACGAGCAGTACTTC.

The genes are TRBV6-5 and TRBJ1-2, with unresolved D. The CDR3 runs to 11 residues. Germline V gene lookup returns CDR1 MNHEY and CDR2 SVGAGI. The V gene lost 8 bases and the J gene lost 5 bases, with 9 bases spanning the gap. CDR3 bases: TGTGCCAGCGGTTCGGGATATGGCTACACCTTC. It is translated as CASGSGYGYTF.

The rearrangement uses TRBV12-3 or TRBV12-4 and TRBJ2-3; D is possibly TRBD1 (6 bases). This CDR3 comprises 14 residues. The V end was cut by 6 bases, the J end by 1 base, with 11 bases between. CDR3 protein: CASREGGGTDTQYF. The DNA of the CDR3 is TGTGCCAGCAGGGAAGGGGGTGGCACAGATACGCAGTATTTT.

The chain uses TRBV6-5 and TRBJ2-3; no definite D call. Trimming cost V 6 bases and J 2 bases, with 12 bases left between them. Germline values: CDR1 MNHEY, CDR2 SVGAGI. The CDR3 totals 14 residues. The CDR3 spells CASRPPGYTDTQYF. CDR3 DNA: TGTGCCAGCAGACCCCCGGGTTACACAGATACGCAGTATTTT.

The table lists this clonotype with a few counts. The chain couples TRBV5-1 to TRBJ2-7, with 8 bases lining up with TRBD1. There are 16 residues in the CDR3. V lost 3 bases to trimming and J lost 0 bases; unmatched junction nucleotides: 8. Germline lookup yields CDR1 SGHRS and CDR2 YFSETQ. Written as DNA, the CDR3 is TGCGCCAGCAGCTCCCTAGCAGGACAGGGCTCCTACGAGCAGTACTTC. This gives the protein CASSSLAGQGSYEQYF.

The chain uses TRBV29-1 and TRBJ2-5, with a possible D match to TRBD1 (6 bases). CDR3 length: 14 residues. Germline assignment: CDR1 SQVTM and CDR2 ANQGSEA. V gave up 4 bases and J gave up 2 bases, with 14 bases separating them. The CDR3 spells CSVGAGASQETQYF. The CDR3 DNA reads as TGCAGCGTTGGGGCAGGGGCGAGTCAAGAGACCCAGTACTTC.

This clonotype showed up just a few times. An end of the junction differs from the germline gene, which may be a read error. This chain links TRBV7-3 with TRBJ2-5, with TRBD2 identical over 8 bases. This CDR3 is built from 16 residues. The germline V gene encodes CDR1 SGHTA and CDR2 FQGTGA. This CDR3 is CASSLTGGGPSETQYF. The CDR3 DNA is TGTGCCAGCAGCCTAACAGGCGGGGGGCCGTCGGAGACCCAGTACTTC.

The CDR3 sequence is CASSPGTGGSGYTF. In DNA, the CDR3 is TGTGCCAGCAGCCCGGGGACAGGGGGCAGTGGCTACACCTTC. The chain joins TRBV7-3 to TRBJ1-2, with 12 bases aligning to TRBD1. CDR3 length: 14 residues. The V gene's germline CDR1 is SGHTA and CDR2 FQGTGA. The trim removed 5 bases at V and 7 bases at J, leaving 5 bases unmatched.

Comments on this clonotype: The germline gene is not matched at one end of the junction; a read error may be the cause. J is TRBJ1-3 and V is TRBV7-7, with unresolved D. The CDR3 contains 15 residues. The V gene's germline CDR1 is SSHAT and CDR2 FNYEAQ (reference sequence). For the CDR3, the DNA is TGTGCTAGCAGCCAAGACCGGAGTTATGGAAACACCATATATTTT. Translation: CASSQDRSYGNTIYF.

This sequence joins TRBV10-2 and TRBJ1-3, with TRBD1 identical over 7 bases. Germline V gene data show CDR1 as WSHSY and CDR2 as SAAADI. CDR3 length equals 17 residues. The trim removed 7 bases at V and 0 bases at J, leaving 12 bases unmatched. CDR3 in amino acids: CASIGDRDTYSGNTIYF. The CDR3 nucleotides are TGCGCCAGCATCGGAGACAGGGATACCTACTCTGGAAACACCATATATTTT.

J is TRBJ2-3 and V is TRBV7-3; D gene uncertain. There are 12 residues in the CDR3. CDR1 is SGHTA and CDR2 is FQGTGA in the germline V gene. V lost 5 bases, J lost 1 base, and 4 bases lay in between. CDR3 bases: TGTGCCAGCAGCGAAGGCACAGATACGCAGTATTTT. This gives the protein CASSEGTDTQYF.

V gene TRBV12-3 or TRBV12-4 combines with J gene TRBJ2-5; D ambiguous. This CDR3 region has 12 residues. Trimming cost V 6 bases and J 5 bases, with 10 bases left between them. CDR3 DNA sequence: TGTGCCAGCAGCATATCTCAGGAGACCCAGTACTTC. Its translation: CASSISQETQYF.

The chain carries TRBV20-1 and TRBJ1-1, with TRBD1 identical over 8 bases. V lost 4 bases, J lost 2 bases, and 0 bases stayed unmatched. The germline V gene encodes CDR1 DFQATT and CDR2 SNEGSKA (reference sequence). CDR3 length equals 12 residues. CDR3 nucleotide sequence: TGCAGTGCTACAGGGGGCAACACTGAAGCTTTCTTT. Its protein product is CSATGGNTEAFF.

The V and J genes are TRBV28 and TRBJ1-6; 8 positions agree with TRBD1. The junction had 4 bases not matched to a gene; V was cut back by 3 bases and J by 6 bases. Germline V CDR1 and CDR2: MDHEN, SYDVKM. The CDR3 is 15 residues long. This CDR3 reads CASSLGQGANSPLHF. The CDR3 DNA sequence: TGTGCCAGCAGTTTGGGGCAGGGGGCTAATTCACCCCTCCACTTT.

The CDR3 region is CASSLDDSYSNQPQHF. The CDR3 nucleotides are TGTGCCAGCAGTTTAGACGACAGCTATAGCAATCAGCCCCAGCATTTT. The V gene is TRBV12-3 or TRBV12-4, the J gene TRBJ1-5, with D possibly being TRBD1 (5 bases). The CDR3 has 16 amino acids. The V gene lost 1 base and the J gene lost 0 bases, with 10 bases spanning the gap.

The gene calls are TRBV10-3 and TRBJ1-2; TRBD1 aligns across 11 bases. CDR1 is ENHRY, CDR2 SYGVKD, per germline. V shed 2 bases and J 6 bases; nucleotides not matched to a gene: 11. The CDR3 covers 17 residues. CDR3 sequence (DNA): TGTGCCATCAGTGAGGGCCTTGGACAGGGGGCGATCAATGGCTACACCTTC. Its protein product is CAISEGLGQGAINGYTF.